This T cell receptor beta chain was profiled in a study of graft-versus-host responses after intestinal transplantation. Study findings and constraints: GvH clonotypes were identified within recipient marrow, with a subset emerging first in ileum or blood. An association linked early post-transplant HvG declines with peak circulating GvH clone levels.

Germline trimming cut 5 bases from V and 6 bases from J; bases unmatched to any gene: 7. The V gene's germline CDR1 is SGHDT and CDR2 YYEEEE. CDR3 size: 13 residues. Generated by immunoSEQ multiplex PCR, the TCRdb table keeps only in-frame clones and is missing some. The data hold roughly 92,000 clones, with roughly nine tenths observed a single time. As regards this clone: The antigen remains unidentified.

The source was unstimulated CD4+ T cells sorted from spleen or lymph node cells, collected before intestinal transplant. This TCR came from a human donor who received an intestinal transplant. This chain connects TRBV5-6 to TRBJ1-1, with 7 bases lining up with TRBD1. Here the CDR3 reads CASRTGAGAEAFF. Written as DNA, the CDR3 is TGTGCCAGCAGAACAGGGGCAGGCGCTGAAGCTTTCTTT.